One sample yielded the 2 T cell receptor beta chains listed below, sequenced in a study of control samples from healthy donors and cancer patients. Libraries were prepared by immunoSEQ multiplex PCR; TCRdb keeps only in-frame clonotypes and omits some of them. The table includes roughly 48,000 clones, approximately 89% detected once. Source material: PBMCs. Receptor source: a woman between 35 and 50 years old with head and neck cancer.

The J gene is TRBJ2-5, the V gene TRBV18; 7 bases line up with TRBD1. Germline CDR1 KGHSH, CDR2 LQKENI. This CDR3 has 13 residues. With 6 bases clipped from V and 5 bases from J, the junction kept 6 bases outside the gene matches. CDR3 in amino acids: CASSRQGSETQYF. CDR3 coding DNA: TGTGCCAGCTCGCGACAGGGAAGCGAGACCCAGTACTTC.

V usage is TRBV7-3 and J usage is TRBJ2-1; perhaps D is TRBD1 or TRBD2 (7 bases each). Germline CDR1 and CDR2: SGHTA and FQGTGA. The V and J ends lost 5 bases and 8 bases respectively, with 22 bases between them. CDR3 length equals 16 residues. The CDR3 DNA is TGTGCCAGCAGCCCCCGAGGGGGCGGGAGAGTCTATGAGCAGTTCTTC. This translates into CASSPRGGGRVYEQFF.